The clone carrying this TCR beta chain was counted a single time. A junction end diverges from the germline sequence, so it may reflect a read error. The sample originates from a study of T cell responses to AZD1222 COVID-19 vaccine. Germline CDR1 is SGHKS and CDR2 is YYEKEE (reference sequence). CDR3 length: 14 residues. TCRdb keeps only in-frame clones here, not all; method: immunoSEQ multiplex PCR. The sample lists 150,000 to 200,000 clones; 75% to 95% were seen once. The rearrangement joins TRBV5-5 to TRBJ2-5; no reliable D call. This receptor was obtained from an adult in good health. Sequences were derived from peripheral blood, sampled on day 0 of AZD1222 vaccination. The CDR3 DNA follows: TGTGCCAGCAGCCGCGCGCCAGATCAAGAGGCCCAGTACTTC. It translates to CASSRAPDQEAQYF. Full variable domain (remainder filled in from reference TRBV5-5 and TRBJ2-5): DAGVTQSPTHLIKTRGQQVTLRCSPISGHKSVSWYQQVLGQGPQFIFQYYEKEERGRGNFPDRFSARQFPNYSSELNVNALLLGDSALYLCASSRAPDQEAQYFGPGTRLLVL.